Sequencing of this T cell receptor beta chain was carried out in a study of cytomegalovirus exposure and HLA in healthy donors. Overall study results and limits: Later on, a genetic analysis was performed. It linked a missense variant in DCLRE1C with V- and J-gene trimming of TCR beta. Accurate HLA-A and HLA-B prediction from TCR beta sequences was reported for most subjects. Diagnosis of cytomegalovirus status made by the classifier reportedly showed high specificity and sensitivity.

It was with 60 Vbeta and 13 Jbeta primers that the PCR ran. Method: immunoSEQ multiplex PCR; TCRdb's copy keeps in-frame clones and lacks some. The data hold around 150,000 clones, with around 75% observed a single time. Germline CDR1 SNHLY, CDR2 FYNNEI. V shed 4 bases, J shed 5 bases, and the junction held 5 bases outside the gene matches. CDR3 length: 15 amino acids. This clone was observed a few times. Its antigen remains unidentified. The donors (healthy individuals) were bone marrow donors. Sequencing was performed on PBMCs. J is TRBJ1-5 and V is TRBV2; 10 nucleotides line up with TRBD1. The source of this sequence is a man between 18 and 35 years old in good health and CMV-seropositive. CDR3 residues: CASSAPGQGYQPQHF. The CDR3 DNA reads as TGTGCCAGCAGTGCACCGGGACAGGGGTATCAGCCCCAGCATTTT.